This is a list of T cell receptor beta chains from one sample in a study of blood T cells in healthy people across ages. Via MiXCR, TCRdb re-called the 5' RACE reads, giving one row per CDR3 protein. The top ten hold 23% of the sample, which has fewer than 2,000,000 distinct CDR3 sequences, approximately 40% seen once. The sequenced sample was blood. The receptor source for this set is a human donor in good health. Each CDR3 is given with its conserved first and last residue. Each record gives: D gene, J gene, CDR3 length, clone size, V gene, CDR3 DNA, CDR3 protein. A D gene is named only where the DNA matches it firmly. Size tells how often a clone was seen (once, few, many) or the class of an expanded clone, and some rows leave it out.

TRBD2,TRBJ2-3,15,NA,TRBV20-1,TGCAGTGCTAGAGTGGCTAGCGGGGGGGGAGATACGCAGTATTTT,CSARVASGGGDTQYF
NA,TRBJ2-6,15,NA,TRBV18,TGTCCCAGCTCACCTACGATGGGGGGAATACTAGTCCTGACTTTC,CPSSPTMGGILVLTF
TRBD2,TRBJ2-1,15,few,TRBV6-5,TGTGCCAGCAGTCCAATCGGGACTATCGAAAATGAGCAGTTCTTC,CASSPIGTIENEQFF
NA,TRBJ2-7,13,few,TRBV20-1,TGCAGTGCTAGAGATTACCGGGTCTACGAGCAGTACTTC,CSARDYRVYEQYF
TRBD2,TRBJ2-3,15,few,TRBV6-5,TGTGCCAGCAGCCGGACTAGCGGGGATACTGGAACGCAGTATTTT,CASSRTSGDTGTQYF
NA,TRBJ1-2,15,NA,TRBV4-3,TGCGCCAGCAGCCAAATTAGGCTCCCGAGCTATGGCTACACCTTC,CASSQIRLPSYGYTF
TRBD2,TRBJ2-5,15,few,TRBV7-9,TGTGCCGGCAGCTCCGGACTAGCGGGGAGGAGTGAGCAGTACTTC,CAGSSGLAGRSEQYF
TRBD1,TRBJ2-7,14,NA,TRBV19,TGTGCCACTGCACTGGTGTCAGGGGGCTCCGAGCAGTACTTC,CATALVSGGSEQYF
NA,TRBJ1-2,18,NA,TRBV2,TGTGCCAGCAGTGAGGATTTTTATAGGCAGGACAAAACCTATGGCTACACCTTC,CASSEDFYRQDKTYGYTF
NA,TRBJ2-1,13,few,TRBV7-2,TGTGCCAGCAGCCGCGGACTTTCCGCTGAGCAGTTCTTC,CASSRGLSAEQFF
NA,TRBJ2-5,14,NA,TRBV27,TGTGCCAGCAGTATACGACAGAGGGTAGAGACCCAGTACTTC,CASSIRQRVETQYF
NA,TRBJ2-3,12,NA,TRBV20-1,TGCAGTGCAGGGATGAGCACAGATACGCAGTATTTT,CSAGMSTDTQYF
NA,TRBJ1-5,13,NA,TRBV29-1,TGCAGCGTAGCCCCAGGGCCAAATCAGCCCCAGCATTTT,CSVAPGPNQPQHF
NA,TRBJ2-1,15,many,TRBV7-9,TGTGCCAGCAGTTTACGACTAGGGTCCTACAATGAGCAGTTCTTC,CASSLRLGSYNEQFF
NA,TRBJ2-7,16,NA,TRBV11-1,TGTGCCAGCAGCCAAGGGGGGGCCGCTAGCTCCTACGAGCAGTACTTC,CASSQGGAASSYEQYF
NA,TRBJ2-7,14,few,TRBV28,TGTGCCAGCAGTCTAATATCCGGGTCCTACGAGCAGTACTTC,CASSLISGSYEQYF
TRBD2,TRBJ2-1,15,NA,TRBV2,TGTGCCAGCGGGGTAGCGGGGGATTACGTCAATGAGCAGTTCTTC,CASGVAGDYVNEQFF
TRBD1,TRBJ2-1,16,NA,TRBV5-1,TGCGCCAGCAGCTTGGAAGGGACAGGGATTTACAATGAGCAGTTCTTC,CASSLEGTGIYNEQFF
TRBD1,TRBJ2-7,15,NA,TRBV7-2,TGTGCCAGCAGCTTAACCGGGACAGGGGACTACGAGCAGTACTTC,CASSLTGTGDYEQYF
NA,TRBJ1-2,14,NA,TRBV6-5,TGTGCCAGCAGTTACTCACCTCTCTACTATGGCTACACCTTC,CASSYSPLYYGYTF
TRBD1,TRBJ2-7,13,NA,TRBV10-3,TGTGCCATAAGTGTCTGGACAGGCTCCGAGCAGTACTTC,CAISVWTGSEQYF
NA,TRBJ2-1,14,NA,TRBV11-1,TGTGCCAGCAAGCGGCTACTAAACTACAATGAGCAGTTCTTC,CASKRLLNYNEQFF
NA,TRBJ2-1,14,few,TRBV29-1,TGCAGCGTTCGGGACTCCCACCCGGGGAATGAGCAGTTCTTC,CSVRDSHPGNEQFF
NA,TRBJ1-5,13,NA,TRBV6-1,TGTGCCAGCATTAGCAGGGGTGAGCAGCCCCAGCATTTT,CASISRGEQPQHF
NA,TRBJ2-2,15,NA,TRBV6-5,TGTGCCAGCAGTTACAAGGACATAGACACCGGGGAGCTGTTTTTT,CASSYKDIDTGELFF
NA,TRBJ2-7,15,NA,TRBV7-2,TGTGCCAGCAGCTTAGATCCGGGGGCCCAAGAGGAGCAGTACTTC,CASSLDPGAQEEQYF
TRBD1,TRBJ1-1,16,NA,TRBV10-3,TGTGCCATCAGGTCACAGGGGGCGCGTAGGGACACTGAAGCTTTCTTT,CAIRSQGARRDTEAFF
NA,TRBJ1-2,12,NA,TRBV29-1,TGCAGCGTGACTACAGCCGTCGGGGGCTACACCTTC,CSVTTAVGGYTF
NA,TRBJ2-3,13,NA,TRBV20-1,TGCAGTGCTAGAGACGGCGGGGTGGATACGCAGTATTTT,CSARDGGVDTQYF
TRBD1,TRBJ2-3,15,NA,TRBV4-3,TGCGCCAGCAGCCGCGAAACTCAGGGGGCGGATACGCAGTATTTT,CASSRETQGADTQYF
TRBD1,TRBJ2-7,16,NA,TRBV4-1,TGCGCCAGCAGCCCAGAGACAGGGAAGGCATCCTACGAGCAGTACTTC,CASSPETGKASYEQYF